The next 17 T cell receptor beta chains were all read from a single sample in a study of blood T cells in healthy people across ages. For the second PCR, which ran for roughly 6 to 11 cycles, a sample-barcoded 5' primer and a J-beta primer mix were used. TCRdb redid the calling of the 5' RACE reads with MiXCR, one entry per CDR3 protein. This table holds hundreds of thousands of distinct CDR3 sequences, 25% to 30% found once. Material: blood. Receptors were obtained from a woman between 70 and 85 years old in good health.

This clonotype showed up just a few times. Relative to the germline gene, one junction end is altered; a read error may explain this. The chain couples TRBV7-2 to TRBJ1-3; tentative D call: TRBD1 (6 bases). From germline, CDR1 is SGHTA and CDR2 FQGNSA. The CDR3 length is 13 residues. CDR3 in amino acids: CASSLGQGNTIHF. The CDR3 nucleotides are TGTGCCAGCAGCTTAGGGCAGGGGAACACCATACATTTT.

V and J are TRBV7-9 and TRBJ1-2; D perhaps matches TRBD1 (6 bases). Trimming took 4 bases from V and 8 from J, leaving 17 bases between them. CDR1 SEHNR and CDR2 FQNEAQ come from the germline V gene (reference sequence). This CDR3 spans 14 amino acids. CDR3 nucleotide sequence: TGTGCCAGCAGCTCGGACAGTTTCGCTAGGGGCTACACCTTC. Translated: CASSSDSFARGYTF.

This clonotype was picked up a small number of times. The V call is TRBV7-3, the J call TRBJ2-2; 12 bases map to TRBD2. This CDR3 has 16 residues. V was pared by 4 bases and J by 4 bases, with 4 bases of the junction left unmatched. Looked up from germline, CDR1 is SGHTA and CDR2 is FQGTGA. CDR3 nucleotide sequence: TGTGCCAGCAGCTCTTCGACTAGCGGGAGCACCGGGGAGCTGTTTTTT. This translates into CASSSSTSGSTGELFF. Supplemented by reference TRBV7-3 and TRBJ2-2, the full variable domain reads GAGVSQTPSNKVTEKGKYVELRCDPISGHTALYWYRQSLGQGPEFLIYFQGTGAADDSGLPNDRFFAVRPEGSVSTLKIQRTERGDSAVYLCASSSSTSGSTGELFFGEGSRLTVL.

This clonotype was counted at least ten times. In DNA form, the CDR3 reads TGTGCCAGCAGCGTCAAGGGGGCAGGAACTAATGAAAAACTGTTTTTT. Its protein is CASSVKGAGTNEKLFF. The V and J genes are TRBV5-5 and TRBJ1-4; 7 bases are shared with TRBD1. With V trimmed by 4 bases and J by 1 base, 7 bases remained unmatched. The CDR3 has 16 amino acids. CDR1 is SGHKS and CDR2 is YYEKEE in the germline V gene (reference sequence).

This clonotype has a handful of counts. J is TRBJ2-3 and V is TRBV20-1; D is unresolved. Trimming removed 3 bases at V and 4 bases at J, with 8 bases between. CDR3 length: 12 amino acids. The germline gives CDR1 DFQATT, CDR2 SNEGSKA (reference sequence). This chain's CDR3 is CSASTLADTQYF. The CDR3 nucleotides read TGCAGTGCTAGTACCCTCGCAGATACGCAGTATTTT.

The CDR3 region is CASRLGAAKNIQYF. Here the CDR3 DNA reads TGTGCCAGCCGACTGGGGGCAGCCAAAAACATTCAGTACTTC. J is TRBJ2-4 and V is TRBV12-3 or TRBV12-4; a possible D gene is TRBD1 (6 bases). V lost 8 bases and J 0 bases, leaving 11 bases between the germline ends. This CDR3 region has 14 residues.

In its sample, this clonotype was seen a few times. The chain recombines TRBV10-3 with TRBJ2-3; 14 positions agree with TRBD2. The germline V gene has CDR1 ENHRY and CDR2 SYGVKD. The J segment lost 3 bases and the V segment lost 2 bases, leaving 7 bases of the junction unmatched. This CDR3 has 18 amino acids. CDR3 sequence reads: CAISEVGTSGRGTDTQYF. For the CDR3, the DNA is TGTGCCATCAGTGAGGTGGGGACTAGCGGGAGAGGGACAGATACGCAGTATTTT.

V gene TRBV20-1 combines with J gene TRBJ2-1; 11 bases align to TRBD2. The CDR3 totals 17 residues. Per germline, CDR1 DFQATT and CDR2 SNEGSKA (reference sequence). The trim removed 6 bases at V and 0 bases at J, leaving 10 bases unmatched. The CDR3, as DNA: TGCAGTGCCCCCGTGGGACTAGCGGTTAGCTCCTACAATGAGCAGTTCTTC. Its protein product is CSAPVGLAVSSYNEQFF.

The chain combines TRBV29-1 with TRBJ2-1; the match to TRBD2 covers 12 bases. Trimming cost V 5 bases and J 8 bases; bases outside gene matches: 7. The CDR3 length is 14 residues. Germline CDR1 and CDR2: SQVTM and ANQGSEA. The CDR3 loop reads CSVPTSGSADEQFF. The CDR3, as DNA: TGCAGCGTTCCGACTAGCGGGAGTGCAGATGAGCAGTTCTTC.

This clonotype was seen a handful of times. V usage is TRBV5-1 and J usage is TRBJ1-1, with a tentative D call TRBD1 (5 bases). V was cut by 6 bases and J by 1 base, with 13 bases left in between. Germline V CDR1 and CDR2: SGHRS, YFSETQ. CDR3 length equals 14 residues. CDR3 loop: CASTKIGGNTEAFF. The CDR3 DNA follows: TGCGCCAGCACAAAAATCGGGGGGAACACTGAAGCTTTCTTT. The full variable domain, with the rest looked up from reference TRBV5-1 and TRBJ1-1, is KAGVTQTPRYLIKTRGQQVTLSCSPISGHRSVSWYQQTPGQGLQFLFEYFSETQRNKGNFPGRFSGRQFSNSRSEMNVSTLELGDSALYLCASTKIGGNTEAFFGQGTRLTVV.

There are a few counts of this clonotype. The CDR3 coding sequence is TGTGCCAGCACGGAGCCCCCCTCCTACGAGCAGTACTTC. Protein sequence: CASTEPPSYEQYF. J is TRBJ2-7 and V is TRBV28; D is unclear. The V end lost 7 bases, the J end lost 0 bases, and 10 bases lay between the germline ends. Germline V CDR1 and CDR2: MDHEN, SYDVKM. The CDR3 has 13 amino acids.

The chain combines TRBV28 with TRBJ1-1; TRBD1 is a possible D gene (5 bases). The CDR3 spans 13 residues. The V and J ends lost 9 bases and 10 bases respectively, with 21 bases between them. Per germline, CDR1 MDHEN and CDR2 SYDVKM. The CDR3 DNA reads TGTGCCAGTCCCCCTCTGGGACCGGGGGGAGCTTTCTTT. Translating gives CASPPLGPGGAFF. Full variable domain (missing parts from reference TRBV28 and TRBJ1-1): DVKVTQSSRYLVKRTGEKVFLECVQDMDHENMFWYRQDPGLGLRLIYFSYDVKMKEKGDIPEGYSVSREKKERFSLILESASTNQTSMYLCASPPLGPGGAFFGQGTRLTVV.

The chain links TRBV11-2 to TRBJ2-5; possibly TRBD1 or TRBD2 for D (5 bases each). Trimming cost V 4 bases and J 11 bases, with 26 bases left between them. This CDR3 has 16 amino acids. Germline V lookup: CDR1 SGHAT, CDR2 FQNNGV. This chain's CDR3 is CASSSLEGSPPYEQYF. The DNA of the CDR3 is TGTGCCAGCAGCTCCTTAGAGGGGTCGCCCCCCTACGAACAGTACTTC.

The chain uses TRBV5-6 and TRBJ1-2; D is unclear. Germline CDR1 is SGHDT and CDR2 is YYEEEE. Trimming took 2 bases from V and 0 from J, leaving 14 bases between them. The CDR3 has 16 amino acids. The CDR3, as DNA: TGTGCCAGCAGCTTTCGTGAGAAGTTAACTAACTATGGCTACACCTTC. This gives the protein CASSFREKLTNYGYTF.

The V and J genes are TRBV19 and TRBJ2-2, with a possible D match to TRBD2 (6 bases). The V gene's germline CDR1 is LNHDA and CDR2 SQIVND (reference sequence). V shed 3 bases and J shed 4 bases, with 15 bases lying between them. This CDR3 has 16 residues. This CDR3 reads CASSMLRDLGTGELFF. CDR3 bases: TGTGCCAGTAGTATGCTCCGGGACTTAGGCACCGGGGAGCTGTTTTTT.

This chain joins TRBV7-2 and TRBJ2-7; 11 nucleotides agree with TRBD2. The CDR3 covers 15 residues. V shed 5 bases and J 4 bases; nucleotides not matched to a gene: 7. Germline V gene data show CDR1 as SGHTA and CDR2 as FQGNSA. DNA for the CDR3: TGTGCCAGCAGCACTACTAGCGGGAGTACGTACGAGCAGTACTTC. Encoded protein: CASSTTSGSTYEQYF.

This clonotype was detected ten times or more. DNA of the CDR3: TGTGCCAGCAGCTTGGACGGGTCTGAAAAACTGTTTTTT. It translates to CASSLDGSEKLFF. The genes are TRBV7-9 and TRBJ1-4; D is ambiguous. V was trimmed by 3 bases and J by 7 bases, leaving 9 bases between them. CDR3 length: 13 residues. Per the germline V gene, CDR1 is SEHNR and CDR2 is FQNEAQ (reference sequence).